A selection of T cell receptor beta chains follows, all from one sample in a study of shared clonotypes between healthy human individuals. The protocol was immunoSEQ multiplex PCR, while the TCRdb copy is restricted to in-frame clones and leaves out a portion. Here the sample spans 450,000 to 500,000 clones, approximately 78% being singletons. The sample consisted of PBMCs. These receptors came from a woman aged 40-49 years in good health. Some clones in this sample may be carry-over from other donors' samples. Both conserved end residues are part of each CDR3.

cdr3_aa: CASSHLPTDSQNEQFF
v_call: TRBV4-1
j_call: TRBJ2-1

cdr3_aa: CASSLEGLAGPGRTYNEQFF
v_call: TRBV28
j_call: TRBJ2-1

cdr3_aa: CASNAAEGTDTQYF
v_call: TRBV5-4
j_call: TRBJ2-3

cdr3_aa: CASSESGDYSYEQYF
v_call: TRBV10-1
j_call: TRBJ2-7

cdr3_aa: CASSLEPGRADYGYTF
v_call: TRBV5-1
j_call: TRBJ1-2

cdr3_aa: CASSNGRQETQYF
v_call: TRBV19
j_call: TRBJ2-5

cdr3_aa: CASSEEGRGLTEAFF
v_call: TRBV25-1
j_call: TRBJ1-1

cdr3_aa: CASSYPGTGNYGYTF
v_call: TRBV28
j_call: TRBJ1-2

cdr3_aa: CASSEGEGTGEKLFF
v_call: TRBV6-1
j_call: TRBJ1-4

cdr3_aa: CASLGRELRGVETQYF
v_call: TRBV2
j_call: TRBJ2-5

cdr3_aa: CASRDWETQYF
v_call: TRBV2
j_call: TRBJ2-5

cdr3_aa: CASTGSGATQYF
v_call: TRBV6-1
j_call: TRBJ2-5

cdr3_aa: CASRLAGDYEQYF
v_call: TRBV10-2
j_call: TRBJ2-7

cdr3_aa: CASRLTSGRVEQYF
v_call: TRBV5-1
j_call: TRBJ2-7

cdr3_aa: CASSVVAGASYNEQFF
v_call: TRBV9
j_call: TRBJ2-1

cdr3_aa: CAWSVLETQYF
v_call: TRBV30
j_call: TRBJ2-5

cdr3_aa: CSVEDEQIDEQYF
v_call: TRBV29-1
j_call: TRBJ2-7

cdr3_aa: CASSQTSGYEQYF
v_call: TRBV5-1
j_call: TRBJ2-7

cdr3_aa: CASSPAGTANTGELFF
v_call: TRBV28
j_call: TRBJ2-2

cdr3_aa: CASARTSGSQETQYF
v_call: TRBV6-5
j_call: TRBJ2-5

cdr3_aa: CASSPGTGEYF
v_call: TRBV18
j_call: TRBJ2-7

cdr3_aa: CASSLADRPPTQYF
v_call: TRBV5-5
j_call: TRBJ2-5

cdr3_aa: CASSLGAGSPLHF
v_call: TRBV7-8
j_call: TRBJ1-6

cdr3_aa: CASSLAAGGPYEQYF
v_call: TRBV5-1
j_call: TRBJ2-7

cdr3_aa: CASSPERNQPQHF
v_call: TRBV18
j_call: TRBJ1-5

cdr3_aa: CAWSPAGTHGRF
v_call: TRBV30
j_call: TRBJ2-7

cdr3_aa: CASSGQGVGLNQPQHF
v_call: TRBV6-1
j_call: TRBJ1-5

cdr3_aa: CATSTRASGRREQYF
v_call: TRBV19
j_call: TRBJ2-7

cdr3_aa: CASSLVGSSTDTQYF
v_call: TRBV7-2
j_call: TRBJ2-3

cdr3_aa: CASSPKAERGSYEQYF
v_call: TRBV5-1
j_call: TRBJ2-7

cdr3_aa: CSVALGGSYEQYF
v_call: TRBV29-1
j_call: TRBJ2-7

cdr3_aa: CASSPGLGLKRETQYF
v_call: TRBV27
j_call: TRBJ2-5

cdr3_aa: CASSWKGVMNTEAFF
v_call: TRBV5-4
j_call: TRBJ1-1

cdr3_aa: CASSLMGNTGELFF
v_call: TRBV4-2
j_call: TRBJ2-2

cdr3_aa: CSVGQQWYGYTF
v_call: TRBV29-1
j_call: TRBJ1-2

cdr3_aa: CASSEASTGGYGYTF
v_call: TRBV10-3
j_call: TRBJ1-2

cdr3_aa: CAIHTQGLNYGYTF
v_call: TRBV28
j_call: TRBJ1-2

cdr3_aa: CASSRDSANTGELFF
v_call: TRBV7-2
j_call: TRBJ2-2

cdr3_aa: CASSGGPDYTEAFF
v_call: TRBV25-1
j_call: TRBJ1-1

cdr3_aa: CASSSLAGGRKEQYF
v_call: TRBV5-1
j_call: TRBJ2-7

cdr3_aa: CASSPNMLAGSSNTGELFF
v_call: TRBV18
j_call: TRBJ2-2

cdr3_aa: CAWSVGRTAAKNIQYF
v_call: TRBV30
j_call: TRBJ2-4